This T cell receptor (beta chain) was documented in a study of cytomegalovirus exposure and HLA in healthy donors. This clone was detected a few times. The PCR contained 60 Vbeta and 13 Jbeta primers. Clones were read by immunoSEQ multiplex PCR, and TCRdb kept only the in-frame ones, dropping some. The table lists under 110,000 clones, roughly four fifths of them singletons. The germline gives CDR1 SGHRS, CDR2 YFSETQ. The J segment lost 6 bases and the V segment lost 0 bases, leaving 8 bases of the junction unmatched. The CDR3 extends over 15 amino acids. Sequences were obtained from PBMCs. The chain recombines TRBV5-1 with TRBJ1-1, with 7 bases fitting TRBD1. The TCR comes from a man aged 45-65 years in good health and CMV-seronegative. CDR3 DNA: TGCGCCAGCAGCTTGGCCGGGACAGTCGACCCTGAAGCTTTCTTT. It translates to CASSLAGTVDPEAFF. Combining the CDR3 with reference TRBV5-1 and TRBJ1-1 gives the whole variable domain KAGVTQTPRYLIKTRGQQVTLSCSPISGHRSVSWYQQTPGQGLQFLFEYFSETQRNKGNFPGRFSGRQFSNSRSEMNVSTLELGDSALYLCASSLAGTVDPEAFFGQGTRLTVV.